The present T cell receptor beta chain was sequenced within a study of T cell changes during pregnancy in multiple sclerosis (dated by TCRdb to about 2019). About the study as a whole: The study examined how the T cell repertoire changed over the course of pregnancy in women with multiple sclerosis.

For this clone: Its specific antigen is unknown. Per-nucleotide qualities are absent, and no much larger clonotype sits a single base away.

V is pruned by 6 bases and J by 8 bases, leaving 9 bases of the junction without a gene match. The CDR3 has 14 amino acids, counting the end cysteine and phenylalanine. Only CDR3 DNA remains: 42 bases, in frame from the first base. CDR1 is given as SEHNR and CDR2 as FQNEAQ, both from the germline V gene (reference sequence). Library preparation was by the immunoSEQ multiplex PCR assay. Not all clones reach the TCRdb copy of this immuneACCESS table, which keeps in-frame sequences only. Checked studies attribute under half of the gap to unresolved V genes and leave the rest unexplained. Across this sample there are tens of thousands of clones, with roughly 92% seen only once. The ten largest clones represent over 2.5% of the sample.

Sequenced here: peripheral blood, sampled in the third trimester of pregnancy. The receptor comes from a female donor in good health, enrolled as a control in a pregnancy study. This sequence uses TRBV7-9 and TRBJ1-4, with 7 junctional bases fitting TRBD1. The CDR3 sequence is CASSNRGRIEKLFF. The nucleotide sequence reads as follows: TGTGCCAGCAGTAACAGGGGCCGGATCGAAAAACTGTTTTTT.